This TCR beta chain was captured by sequencing in a study of blood T cell repertoires in COVID-19. The CDR3 loop spans 15 amino acids. The germline CDR1 and CDR2 sequences are LGHNA and YNFKEQ. Trimming removed 1 base from V and 9 bases from J; junction bases left unmatched: 11. Sequencing used immunoSEQ multiplex PCR; TCRdb keeps in-frame clones, though not all of them. Here the sample spans under 200,000 clones, roughly 85% being singletons. Sample: peripheral blood. The chain has TRBV4-2 and TRBJ2-7; TRBD1 matches at 8 bases. The source of this sequence is a man in his sixties with acute or convalescent COVID-19. In DNA form, the CDR3 reads TGTGCCAGCAGCCAAGGCGGACAGGGCTCCTTCGGGCAGTACTTC. The encoded protein is CASSQGGQGSFGQYF.